This T cell receptor beta chain comes out of a study of siplizumab effects on memory and regulatory T cells. The study, taken as a whole, reports: Naive T cells appeared more diverse than memory cells and seemed to be major alloresponse contributors. Unstimulated subset assignment was obtained for only a minor fraction of alloreactive clones.

Trimming removed 1 base from V and 4 bases from J; junction bases left unmatched: 3. Per the germline V gene, CDR1 is PRHDT and CDR2 is FYEKMQ (reference sequence). CDR3 length: 14 amino acids. Worth noting for this clone: What it binds is not known.

Per-sample assaying covered 95,000 to 100,000 TCR templates. Some clones are missing from TCRdb's copy, which holds only in-frame ones; the method was immunoSEQ multiplex PCR. The table records 50,000 or so clones, approximately 95% of them present only once. Sequenced input: CD8+ T cells sorted from blood. This sequence was found in a human donor in good health. V gene TRBV13 combines with J gene TRBJ2-5, with TRBD1 matching 7 bases. The CDR3 loop reads CASSLEAGGETQYF. CDR3 DNA sequence: TGTGCCAGCAGCTTAGAGGCAGGGGGAGAGACCCAGTACTTC.